These 10 T cell receptor beta chains originate from one sample sequenced in a study of cytomegalovirus exposure and HLA in healthy donors. Primers for the PCR totalled 60 Vbeta and 13 Jbeta. Profiling relied on immunoSEQ multiplex PCR, and the TCRdb table lists in-frame clones only, not all of them. Of around 170,000 clones listed, 71% are singletons. The sample taken for sequencing was PBMCs. These receptors all come from a girl aged 5 to 17 in good health and CMV-seronegative.

Only one count was recorded for this clone. The chain employs TRBV27 and TRBJ2-2; D not certain. V was clipped by 5 bases and J by 5 bases, with 9 bases between them. Per germline, CDR1 MNHEY and CDR2 SMNVEV (reference sequence). The CDR3 extends over 13 amino acids. DNA for the CDR3: TGTGCCAGCAGTCCTCGACATACCGGGGAGCTGTTTTTT. Translated, it gives CASSPRHTGELFF.

A remark on this clone: At the DNA level, this CDR3 is encoded by other sequences in the same sample as well. The V call is TRBV30, the J call TRBJ1-1; D gene uncertain. The CDR3 runs to 13 residues. Germline lookup yields CDR1 GTSNPN and CDR2 SVGIG (reference sequence). Trimming removed 0 bases at V and 1 base at J, with 6 bases between. CDR3 residues: CAWSVGGNTEAFF. As DNA, the CDR3 is TGTGCCTGGAGTGTTGGAGGGAACACTGAAGCTTTCTTT.

The chain combines TRBV5-1 with TRBJ1-2; TRBD1 matches at 7 bases. With V trimmed by 3 bases and J by 5 bases, 10 bases remained unmatched. Germline loops: CDR1 SGHRS, CDR2 YFSETQ. The CDR3 extends over 15 amino acids. The CDR3 DNA sequence: TGCGCCAGCAGCTCTACTCCCACAGGGGATTATGGCTACACCTTC. Residues: CASSSTPTGDYGYTF.

The chain couples TRBV29-1 to TRBJ1-2; TRBD1 agrees at 7 bases. The CDR3 contains 12 residues. Germline V lookup: CDR1 SQVTM, CDR2 ANQGSEA. The junction had 7 bases not matched to a gene; V was cut back by 4 bases and J by 8 bases. CDR3 in amino acids: CSVGGTAKGYTF. The CDR3 DNA reads as TGCAGCGTTGGAGGGACAGCGAAAGGCTACACCTTC.

The rearrangement uses TRBV18 and TRBJ2-1; TRBD2 aligns across 11 bases. CDR3 length: 16 amino acids. Germline V gene sequence: CDR1 KGHSH, CDR2 LQKENI. Losses at the gene ends were 3 bases for V and 3 bases for J; bases not matched to a gene: 4. In DNA, the CDR3 is TGTGCCAGCTCACCCGCGGGACTAGCGGTCTACAATGAGCAGTTCTTC. Its protein is CASSPAGLAVYNEQFF.

The V and J genes are TRBV19 and TRBJ2-5; 7 nucleotides match TRBD1. The CDR3 length is 13 residues. After removal of 5 bases from V and 5 bases from J, the junction contained 5 bases not matched to a gene. Germline assignment: CDR1 LNHDA and CDR2 SQIVND (reference sequence). DNA of the CDR3: TGTGCCAGTAGTCTAGGGACAGTGGAGACCCAGTACTTC. Translated: CASSLGTVETQYF.

This clone was found a few times. This chain links TRBV7-8 with TRBJ1-1, with D unclear. From germline, CDR1 is SGHVS and CDR2 FQNEAQ. Trimming removed 1 base at V and 0 bases at J, with 6 bases between. This CDR3 spans 14 amino acids. The CDR3 sequence is CASSLGAMNTEAFF. The CDR3 region has the DNA TGTGCCAGCAGCTTAGGGGCGATGAACACTGAAGCTTTCTTT. Drawing the rest from reference TRBV7-8 and TRBJ1-1, the complete variable domain is GAGVSQSPRYKVAKRGQDVALRCDPISGHVSLFWYQQALGQGPEFLTYFQNEAQLDKSGLPSDRFFAERPEGSVSTLKIQRTQQEDSAVYLCASSLGAMNTEAFFGQGTRLTVV.

CDR3 sequence (DNA): TGCGCCAGCAGCTTGGGAACTATCTCCGGGACAGGAGGGTCCGAGCAGTACTTC. It codes for CASSLGTISGTGGSEQYF. This chain links TRBV5-1 with TRBJ2-7; the match to TRBD1 covers 8 bases. The ends lost 0 bases at V and 6 bases at J; junction bases unmatched: 17. The CDR3 is 18 residues long. Germline lookup yields CDR1 SGHRS and CDR2 YFSETQ.

This chain joins TRBV5-1 and TRBJ2-5, with 9 nucleotides matching TRBD1. Germline loops: CDR1 SGHRS, CDR2 YFSETQ. V was clipped by 0 bases and J by 5 bases; unmatched bases: 8. CDR3 length: 16 residues. Here the CDR3 reads CASSLEGQGIGETQYF. CDR3 coding DNA: TGCGCCAGCAGCTTGGAGGGACAGGGAATAGGGGAGACCCAGTACTTC. Drawing the rest from reference TRBV5-1 and TRBJ2-5, the complete variable domain is KAGVTQTPRYLIKTRGQQVTLSCSPISGHRSVSWYQQTPGQGLQFLFEYFSETQRNKGNFPGRFSGRQFSNSRSEMNVSTLELGDSALYLCASSLEGQGIGETQYFGPGTRLLVL.

Notes on this clone: This sample also contains other DNA sequences that code for the same CDR3. The CDR3 DNA is TGTGCCAGCAGCGAAATACTCGAAGAACCGATGAACACTGAAGCTTTCTTT. This codes for CASSEILEEPMNTEAFF. J is TRBJ1-1 and V is TRBV7-3; D gene ambiguous. This CDR3 has 17 residues. V lost 5 bases to trimming and J lost 0 bases, with 19 bases between them. Germline V lookup: CDR1 SGHTA, CDR2 FQGTGA.